This T cell receptor beta chain was documented in a study of PD-1 blockade in classical Hodgkin lymphoma. Trimming took 6 bases from V and 0 from J, leaving 10 bases between them. The CDR3 totals 14 residues. Germline CDR1 reads SNHLY; CDR2 reads FYNNEI. A note on this clone: The antigen is unknown.

Data came from immunoSEQ multiplex PCR; TCRdb stores just in-frame clones and leaves some out. The sample holds 46,000 or so clones, just under 80% seen once. Study conclusions and caveats: Still unresolved is the cause of the repertoire differences, which may be disease activity or prior therapy.

Sample time point: cycle 4 day 1 (C4D1), after six to seven weeks of nivolumab. Exposure to brentuximab vedotin varied, and each patient had relapsed following autologous stem cell transplantation. This TCR was sampled from a human donor with classical Hodgkin lymphoma. The V and J genes are TRBV2 and TRBJ2-3, with D uncertain. Sequenced material: peripheral blood mononuclear cells (PBMCs), taken before the fourth cycle of nivolumab. The CDR3 sequence is CASRGTSSTDTQYF. For the CDR3, the DNA is TGTGCCAGCAGGGGTACCTCTAGCACAGATACGCAGTATTTT.